This T cell receptor beta chain derives from a study of blood T cell repertoires in COVID-19 (dated by TCRdb to 2018 to 2020). As for the study more broadly: Samples from collaborators originated in the United States, Italy and Spain and spanned both the acute and convalescent phases of COVID-19. The repertoires were made available in a free public database intended to serve as a resource for research on the immune response to SARS-CoV-2. Samples came from the ongoing ImmuneRACE study (first 160 participants) plus 1,254 subjects from 6 global collaborators. HLA class I and class II types, where available, came from metadata supplied by the sample provider rather than from assay-based typing. The sample metadata nearly always contained a de-identified subject ID, COVID-19 status, age in years and sex. The prospective study material was composed of cDNA or gDNA derived from T cells, B-cell-depleted T cells, or PBMCs. Subjects who had been exposed to COVID-19, were actively infected with it, or had recovered from it provided the deeply sampled blood TCRbeta repertoires that made up the dataset. The full study reports these points: Clinical and demographic metadata were provided uncurated, with the amount varying by source and participant.

Collaborating institutions collected whole blood in K2EDTA tubes following their own protocols. For TCRbeta analysis, collaborator samples were shipped as frozen whole blood, as isolated PBMCs, or as DNA extracted from either sample type. TCRbeta CDR3 regions were amplified from genomic DNA using the immunoSEQ Assay, a bias-controlled multiplex PCR. In the paper's pipeline: The number of nucleated cells in each sample was estimated from the amplification of reference gene primers within the assay. To quantify the absolute abundance of each unique TCRbeta CDR3 rearrangement, sequence reads were collapsed and filtered. For each sample, productive Simpson clonality was calculated by taking the square root of Simpson's diversity index across productive rearrangements. As stored in TCRdb, this immuneACCESS dataset retains in-frame rearrangements with V and J assigned. A fraction of the clones does not appear; measured against another copy, unresolved V genes explain less than half of the discrepancy, and the remainder lacks a known reason. D and trimming were read from the DNA, whereas the V and J calls and clone size are those reported in that table. This sample gives approximately 170,000 clones in total; approximately 86% of them show up just once. Around 3.5% of the sample belongs to the ten largest clones.

About this clone: This receptor's antigen is unknown. Base qualities are not at hand, and no much larger clone is one base apart.

The V end loses 5 bases and the J end loses 3 bases, and a stretch of 13 bases separates them. Spanning cysteine to phenylalanine, the CDR3 consists of 14 amino acids. Only the CDR3 DNA is retained, 42 bases long and in frame from the first base. The germline V gene (reference sequence) supplies CDR1 LNHDA and CDR2 SQIVND. What was sequenced was peripheral blood. The rearranged segments are TRBV19 and TRBJ1-2; the D gene is not confidently resolved. This TCR derives from a man aged 70-80 years with acute or convalescent COVID-19. The CDR3 in this case is CASSSRHGDYGYTF. The DNA sequence follows: TGTGCCAGTAGTTCCCGACATGGCGACTATGGCTACACCTTC. Beyond the CDR3, the reference TRBV19 and TRBJ1-2 genes provide the residues; the full variable domain reads: DGGITQSPKYLFRKEGQNVTLSCEQNLNHDAMYWYRQDPGQGLRLIYYSQIVNDFQKGDIAEGYSVSREKKESFPLTVTSAQKNPTAFYLCASSSRHGDYGYTFGSGTRLTVV.